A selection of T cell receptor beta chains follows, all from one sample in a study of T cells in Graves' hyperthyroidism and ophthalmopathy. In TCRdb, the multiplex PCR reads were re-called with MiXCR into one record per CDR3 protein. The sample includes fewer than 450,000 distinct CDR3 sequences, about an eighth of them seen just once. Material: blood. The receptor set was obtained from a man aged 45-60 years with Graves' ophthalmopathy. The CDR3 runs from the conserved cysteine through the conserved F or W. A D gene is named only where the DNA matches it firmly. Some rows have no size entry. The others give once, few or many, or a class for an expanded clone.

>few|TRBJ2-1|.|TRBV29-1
CSVEMPSYNEQFF
TGCAGCGTTGAAATGCCCTCCTACAATGAGCAGTTCTTC
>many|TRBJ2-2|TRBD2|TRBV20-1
CSARGPTSGRGYTGELFF
TGCAGTGCTAGAGGTCCGACTAGCGGGAGAGGTTACACCGGGGAGCTGTTTTTT
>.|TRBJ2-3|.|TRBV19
CASARESRTDTQYF
TGTGCCAGTGCTAGGGAGTCCCGCACAGATACGCAGTATTTT
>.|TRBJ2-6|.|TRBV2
CASSLRVGTGANVLTF
TGTGCCAGCAGTCTCAGGGTAGGCACTGGGGCCAACGTCCTGACTTTC
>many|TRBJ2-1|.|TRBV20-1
CSERGRGEQFF
TGCAGTGAGCGTGGGAGAGGTGAGCAGTTCTTC
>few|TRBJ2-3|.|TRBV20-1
CSARTTTSTDTQYF
TGCAGTGCCAGGACAACCACTAGCACAGATACGCAGTATTTT
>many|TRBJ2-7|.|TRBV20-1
CSAQGGGTSYEQYF
TGCAGTGCTCAAGGTGGCGGGACCTCCTACGAGCAGTACTTC
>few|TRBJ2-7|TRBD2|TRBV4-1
CASSQVAGGYEQYF
TGCGCCAGCAGCCAAGTAGCGGGAGGGTACGAGCAGTACTTC
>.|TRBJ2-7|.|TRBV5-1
CASSFFSSQGHNEQYF
TGCGCCAGCAGCTTTTTTTCATCCCAGGGTCATAACGAGCAGTACTTC
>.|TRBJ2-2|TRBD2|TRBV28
CAINGRANTGELFF
TGTGCCATTAACGGGAGGGCGAACACCGGGGAGCTGTTTTTT
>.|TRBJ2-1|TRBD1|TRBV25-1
CASRPTGSSYNEQFF
TGTGCCAGCAGACCGACAGGGAGCTCCTACAATGAGCAGTTCTTC
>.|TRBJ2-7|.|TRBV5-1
CASAGGSSYEQYF
TGCGCCAGCGCTGGAGGGAGCTCCTACGAGCAGTACTTC
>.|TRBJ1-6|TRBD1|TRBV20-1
CSARVGGGGSPLHF
TGCAGTGCTAGAGTAGGGGGCGGGGGTTCACCCCTCCACTTT
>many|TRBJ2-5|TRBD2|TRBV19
CASSTQRGRVVETQYF
TGTGCCAGTAGTACCCAGCGGGGCCGGGTAGTGGAGACCCAGTACTTC
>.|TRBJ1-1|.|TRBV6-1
CASSGQNTEAFF
TGTGCCAGCAGTGGTCAGAACACTGAAGCTTTCTTT
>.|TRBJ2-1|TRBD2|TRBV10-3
CAIAGSGRAANEQFF
TGTGCCATCGCTGGTAGCGGGAGGGCCGCCAATGAGCAGTTCTTC
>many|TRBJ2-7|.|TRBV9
CASSVGSEPTYEQYF
TGTGCCAGCAGCGTAGGGAGTGAGCCCACCTACGAGCAGTACTTC
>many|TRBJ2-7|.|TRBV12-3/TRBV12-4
CASSLGGNIDEQYF
TGTGCCAGCAGCCTTGGAGGGAACATCGACGAGCAGTACTTC
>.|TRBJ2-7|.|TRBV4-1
CASSQEPRGGEQYF
TGCGCCAGCAGCCAAGAACCCAGGGGTGGCGAGCAGTACTTC
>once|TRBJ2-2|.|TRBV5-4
CASSAGWERGTGELFF
TGTGCCAGCAGCGCCGGGTGGGAGCGCGGCACCGGGGAGCTGTTTTTT